A single T cell receptor (beta chain) is shown here with its context. This clone was seen once. The target of this receptor is not known. No per-base quality is available; no much larger clone lies one base away. The CDR3 regions of human TCRbeta chains were analyzed by immunosequencing. The paper's processing steps were these. TCRs in the repertoires were compared against a reference library of SARS-CoV-2-specific TCRs that had been generated with the MIRA antigen-specificity platform. Breadth was defined as the fraction of unique TCRs that were SARS-CoV-2-associated, and depth was defined as the fraction of total T cells that were SARS-CoV-2-associated. Using the MIRA data, every spike-specific TCR was mapped to the spike region that the TCR reacted to and assigned to either a CD4 or a CD8 class. Log10-transformed breadth and depth values were compared by one-way ANOVA with Sidak's multiple comparisons tests. This immuneACCESS table, as held by TCRdb, lists in-frame sequences with V and J called but not all clones. Of the missing ones, under half trace to an unresolved V gene in checked studies; the others have no known cause. The V and J calls and clone size come from that table; D and trimming were worked out from the DNA. This sample comprises approximately 140,000 clones, about 93% of them detected only once. The ten top clones hold under 2% of the sample.

This sample was included in a study of T cell responses to AZD1222 COVID-19 vaccine (dated by TCRdb to the early 2020s). For context, the study as a whole: AZD1222 recipients given second doses at about 4 weeks or at about 12 weeks were pooled, since spike-specific TCR depth and breadth were not found to differ between the two schedules. A total of just over 230 trial participants underwent TCR sequencing, of whom around 210 had received two doses of AZD1222 and around 25 had received two doses of the MenACWY control vaccine. Enrollment into the trials was organized by age into subgroups of 18-55, 56-69 and 70-plus years, and those subgroups contained roughly 150, 30 and 60 TCR-sequenced participants, respectively.

The V and J ends are trimmed by 1 base and 8 bases, leaving 15 bases between them. Based on the germline V gene, the CDR1 and CDR2 sequences are SGHTA and FQGNSA. From the cysteine up to the phenylalanine, the CDR3 has a length of 16 residues. The kept DNA is CDR3 alone, 48 bases in frame from the first base. Broader findings and caveats from the paper: Because no day 14 peak-response samples were available, the repertoires could be characterized only after the peak T cell response. Vaccine-associated CD4 TCRs spanned the whole spike protein, with dominant responses in regions 160-218 and 743-854. Conclusions about previously exposed vaccinees were limited because only six or seven AZD1222 recipients were SARS-CoV-2 seropositive at baseline. Nearly half of unique spike-specific TCRs reportedly recognized epitopes outside regions mutated in the B.1.351 and B.1.1.7 variants. Participants were mostly white British and included more females than males, and it was suggested by the authors that clonal diversity may have been underestimated. After two AZD1222 doses, both the breadth and the depth of spike-specific TCRs were significantly higher than at day 0 and than in MenACWY recipients. The 56-69-year group was small, and its depth increase did not reach significance, likely because of low power.

What this sample's time point label stands for: baseline before first vaccination. The vaccinee samples were drawn from two UK trials, COV001 and COV002, one of which was a single-blind randomized controlled phase 2/3 trial testing AZD1222 (ChAdOx1 nCoV-19) in healthy adults. For TCRbeta chain sequencing, PBMC samples were collected from trial participants at day 0 and at day 28 after the second dose. Sample: peripheral blood, taken on day 0 of AZD1222 vaccination. This sequence was found in an adult in good health. The V and J segments used are TRBV7-2 and TRBJ1-6; TRBD1 is a weak D gene call, 5 bases matching. The DNA sequence reads TGTGCCAGCAGCTTAGGTTGGGGGAAGGGGTATTCACCCCTCCACTTT. It translates to CASSLGWGKGYSPLHF. The CDR3 plus the reference TRBV7-2 and TRBJ1-6 genes for the other parts give the full variable domain: GAGVSQSPSNKVTEKGKDVELRCDPISGHTALYWYRQSLGQGLEFLIYFQGNSAPDKSGLPSDRFSAERTGGSVSTLTIQRTQQEDSAVYLCASSLGWGKGYSPLHFGNGTRLTVT.